This T cell receptor (beta chain) stems from a study of blood T cell repertoires in COVID-19. Across the whole study: Acute and convalescent COVID-19 specimens originated in the United States, Italy and Spain. PBMCs, B-cell-depleted T cells, or T cells provided the cDNA or gDNA that made up the material.

Profiled with immunoSEQ multiplex PCR; TCRdb holds only in-frame clones, not every one. The sample has some 15,000 clones; around 90% are singletons. V was cut by 3 bases and J by 3 bases, with 24 bases left in between. The CDR3 length is 19 residues. Germline assignment: CDR1 SGHTA and CDR2 FQGNSA. The sample was peripheral blood. The genes are TRBV7-2 and TRBJ2-1; D is ambiguous. The sequence derives from a woman aged 70 to 79 in a cohort sampled during active or convalescent COVID-19. The CDR3 nucleotides are TGTGCCAGCAGCTTTCCGGTCACCCCAGTGCCCGCAGGCTACAATGAGCAGTTCTTC. Encoded protein: CASSFPVTPVPAGYNEQFF.